This T cell receptor (beta chain) was captured in a study of CD8 T cells in ankylosing spondylitis. This clonotype came up many times. Its target is unknown. V was shortened by 4 bases and J by 2 bases, with 5 bases between the two germline ends. This CDR3 region has 13 residues. Notes on the study in general: Among TCR beta sequences, a motif of several highly homologous variants appeared characteristic of ankylosing spondylitis blood. Earlier reports found some motif variants in synovial fluid and blood in reactive arthritis. Clones linked to disease were reported to show significant enrichment in matched ankylosing spondylitis synovial fluid.

With molecular barcodes, quantitative 5'-RACE was used to make the TCR beta libraries. TCRdb re-called the 5' RACE reads through MiXCR, storing one row per CDR3 protein. The sample lists around 300,000 distinct CDR3 sequences; 11% were seen once. The sample comprised blood, either unsorted or a sorted T cell fraction (not recorded which). The chain carries TRBV12-3 or TRBV12-4 and TRBJ2-2; D call uncertain. The clonotype was recovered from a female donor with ankylosing spondylitis or in good health (not recorded which). CDR3 sequence (DNA): TGTGCCAGCAGTTCTATTAACACCGGGGAGCTGTTTTTT. This gives the protein CASSSINTGELFF.